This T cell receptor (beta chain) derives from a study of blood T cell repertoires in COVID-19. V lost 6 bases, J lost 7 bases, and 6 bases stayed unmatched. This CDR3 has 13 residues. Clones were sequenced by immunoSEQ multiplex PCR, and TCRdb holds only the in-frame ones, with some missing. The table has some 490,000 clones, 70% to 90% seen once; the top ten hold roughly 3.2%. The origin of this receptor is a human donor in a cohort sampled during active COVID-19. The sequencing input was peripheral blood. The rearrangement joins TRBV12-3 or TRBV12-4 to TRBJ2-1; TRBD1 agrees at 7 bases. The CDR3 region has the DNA TGTGCCAGCAGGTCGACAGGGATTAATGAGCAGTTCTTC. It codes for CASRSTGINEQFF.